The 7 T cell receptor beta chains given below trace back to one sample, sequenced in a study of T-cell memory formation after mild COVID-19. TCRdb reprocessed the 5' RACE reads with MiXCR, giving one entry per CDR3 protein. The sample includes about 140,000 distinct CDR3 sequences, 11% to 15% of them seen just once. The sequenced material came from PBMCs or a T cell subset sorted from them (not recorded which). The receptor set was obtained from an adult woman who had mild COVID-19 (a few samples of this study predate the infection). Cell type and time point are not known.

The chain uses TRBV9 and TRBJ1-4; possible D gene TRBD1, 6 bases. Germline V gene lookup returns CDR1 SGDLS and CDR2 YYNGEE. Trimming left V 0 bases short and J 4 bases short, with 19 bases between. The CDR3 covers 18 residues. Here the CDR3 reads CASSVGSQDRLDNEKLFF. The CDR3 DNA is TGTGCCAGCAGCGTAGGGTCTCAGGACAGACTGGATAATGAAAAACTGTTTTTT.

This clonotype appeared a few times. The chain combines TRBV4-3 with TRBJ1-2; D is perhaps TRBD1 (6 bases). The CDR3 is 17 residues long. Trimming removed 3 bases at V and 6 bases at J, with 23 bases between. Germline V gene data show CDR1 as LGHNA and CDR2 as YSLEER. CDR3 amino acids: CASSHLGADERGHGYTF. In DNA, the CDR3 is TGCGCCAGCAGCCATCTGGGGGCAGACGAGAGGGGCCATGGCTACACCTTC.

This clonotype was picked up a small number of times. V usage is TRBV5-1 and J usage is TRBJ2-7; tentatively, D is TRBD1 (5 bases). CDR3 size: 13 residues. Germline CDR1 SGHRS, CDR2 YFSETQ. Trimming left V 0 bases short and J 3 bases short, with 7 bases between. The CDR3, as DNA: TGCGCCAGCAGCTTGGAACAGGACTACGAGCAGTACTTC. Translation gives CASSLEQDYEQYF.

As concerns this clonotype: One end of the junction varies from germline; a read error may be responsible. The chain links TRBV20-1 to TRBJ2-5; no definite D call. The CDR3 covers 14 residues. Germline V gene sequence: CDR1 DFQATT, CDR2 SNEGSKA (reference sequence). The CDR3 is CSARVGLPQKTQYF. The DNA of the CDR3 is TGCAGTGCTAGAGTGGGCCTCCCCCAAAAGACCCAGTACTTC.

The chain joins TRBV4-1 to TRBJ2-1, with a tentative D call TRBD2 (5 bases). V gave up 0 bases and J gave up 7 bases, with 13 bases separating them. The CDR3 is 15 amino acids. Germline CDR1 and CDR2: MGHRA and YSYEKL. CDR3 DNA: TGCGCCAGCAGCCAAGAGAGGGCAGTGGGTAATGAGCAGTTCTTC. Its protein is CASSQERAVGNEQFF.

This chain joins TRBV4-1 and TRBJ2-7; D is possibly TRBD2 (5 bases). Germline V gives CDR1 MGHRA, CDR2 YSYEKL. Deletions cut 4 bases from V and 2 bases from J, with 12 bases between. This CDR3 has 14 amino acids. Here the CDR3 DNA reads TGCGCCAGCAGCCCTTTCTCCGGGACCTACGAGCAGTACTTC. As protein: CASSPFSGTYEQYF.

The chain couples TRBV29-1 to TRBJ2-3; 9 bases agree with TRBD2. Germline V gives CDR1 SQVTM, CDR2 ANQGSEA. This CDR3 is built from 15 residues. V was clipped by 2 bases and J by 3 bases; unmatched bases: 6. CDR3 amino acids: CSVENGLAGTDTQYF. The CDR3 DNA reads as TGCAGCGTTGAAAATGGGCTAGCGGGAACAGATACGCAGTATTTT.